These 8 T cell receptor beta chains were sequenced from one sample in a study of blood T cell repertoires in COVID-19. The protocol was immunoSEQ multiplex PCR, while the TCRdb copy is restricted to in-frame clones and leaves out a portion. The data show more than 95,000 clones, with roughly 84% seen just once and over 1% held by the top ten. Input material: peripheral blood. The receptors shown here come from a woman over 75 with acute or convalescent COVID-19.

The J gene is TRBJ2-3, the V gene TRBV24-1; D may be TRBD2 (5 bases). V gave up 4 bases and J gave up 15 bases, with 16 bases separating them. The CDR3 loop spans 12 amino acids. Germline V gives CDR1 KGHDR, CDR2 SFDVKD. CDR3 coding DNA: TGTGCCACCAGTGAGCCCGGGGTAGGGTGCTATTTT. Protein product: CATSEPGVGCYF.

This chain joins TRBV5-4 and TRBJ2-7; D is possibly TRBD2 (6 bases). V was trimmed by 0 bases and J by 7 bases, leaving 14 bases between them. The CDR3 totals 14 residues. Germline values: CDR1 SGHNT, CDR2 YYREEE (reference sequence). CDR3 residues: CASSLAAGSREQYF. The CDR3 region has the DNA TGTGCCAGCAGCTTGGCCGCGGGAAGTCGGGAGCAGTACTTC.

In the case of this clone: Other nucleotide sequences from this sample produce the same CDR3. The CDR3: CASSLGGTSTDTQYF. For the CDR3, the DNA is TGCGCCAGCAGCTTGGGGGGGACTAGCACAGATACGCAGTATTTT. V gene TRBV5-1 combines with J gene TRBJ2-3, with D possibly matching TRBD2 (6 bases). Trimming shortened V by 0 bases and J by 0 bases, and 8 bases separated the two germline ends. The CDR3 is made up of 15 amino acids. Germline V gene sequence: CDR1 SGHRS, CDR2 YFSETQ. Using reference TRBV5-1 and TRBJ2-3 for the parts outside the CDR3, the full variable domain is KAGVTQTPRYLIKTRGQQVTLSCSPISGHRSVSWYQQTPGQGLQFLFEYFSETQRNKGNFPGRFSGRQFSNSRSEMNVSTLELGDSALYLCASSLGGTSTDTQYFGPGTRLTVL.

The rearrangement links TRBV7-9 to TRBJ2-1; 7 bases map to TRBD1. In germline, CDR1 is SEHNR, CDR2 FQNEAQ (reference sequence). The CDR3 is 14 amino acids. Losses at the gene ends were 5 bases for V and 6 bases for J; bases not matched to a gene: 7. The CDR3 protein is CASSRPAGGNEQFF. In DNA, the CDR3 is TGTGCCAGCAGCCGCCCCGCAGGGGGCAATGAGCAGTTCTTC.

The chain links TRBV27 to TRBJ2-2; D is uncertain. Trimming stripped 3 bases from V and 7 bases from J, with 6 bases between. Germline values: CDR1 MNHEY, CDR2 SMNVEV (reference sequence). The CDR3 has 12 amino acids. DNA for the CDR3: TGTGCCAGCAGTTTTATTGTCGGGGAGCTGTTTTTT. Protein sequence: CASSFIVGELFF.

The rearrangement joins TRBV24-1 to TRBJ2-6; TRBD1 might be the D (5 bases). CDR3 length equals 17 residues. Trimming removed 3 bases from V and 0 bases from J, with 11 bases in between. Germline V gene lookup returns CDR1 KGHDR and CDR2 SFDVKD. The DNA of the CDR3 is TGTGCCACCAGTGATCATCACGACAGCTCTGGGGCCAACGTCCTGACTTTC. Protein: CATSDHHDSSGANVLTF.

The V gene is TRBV20-1, the J gene TRBJ2-6; 7 positions agree with TRBD1. This CDR3 has 15 amino acids. After removal of 7 bases from V and 3 bases from J, the junction contained 9 bases not matched to a gene. Germline V lookup: CDR1 DFQATT, CDR2 SNEGSKA (reference sequence). CDR3 loop: CSVSEGALGANVLTF. In nucleotides, the CDR3 is TGCAGTGTTAGTGAGGGGGCGCTTGGGGCCAACGTCCTGACTTTC.

The chain combines TRBV5-1 with TRBJ1-5; no definite D call. The CDR3 is 13 residues long. Looked up from germline, CDR1 is SGHRS and CDR2 is YFSETQ. The V end lost 0 bases, the J end lost 3 bases, and 4 bases lay between the germline ends. CDR3 protein: CASSLDFNQPQHF. DNA for the CDR3: TGCGCCAGCAGCTTGGACTTCAATCAGCCCCAGCATTTT.